The source of this TCR beta chain is a study of chemoradiotherapy in HPV16-positive cancers. The repertoire was sequenced with immunoSEQ multiplex PCR; TCRdb's copy has only in-frame clones and lacks some. The data hold some 30,000 clones, with roughly 75% observed a single time. This clone was observed a single time. Its specificity is not known. Study-level findings and limits: Non-HPV-specific T cells did not expand in tumors during treatment, whereas candidate HPV-specific clones and E7-related motifs did. In HPV16-positive patients, HPV-responsive T-cell expansion tracked better recurrence-free survival. Only a couple of HPV16-positive patients supplied the functional HPV-specificity definition.

Germline CDR1 SQVTM, CDR2 ANQGSEA. The junction had 7 bases not matched to a gene; V was cut back by 3 bases and J by 2 bases. The CDR3 is 14 residues long. The V gene is TRBV29-1, the J gene TRBJ2-7; 7 positions match TRBD1. The source of this sequence is a human donor with HPV-associated anogenital cancer. Material: blood, obtained from a patient who underwent chemoradiotherapy. The CDR3 here is CSVEGTEHTYEQYF. The CDR3 coding sequence is TGCAGCGTTGAGGGGACAGAGCATACCTACGAGCAGTACTTC.